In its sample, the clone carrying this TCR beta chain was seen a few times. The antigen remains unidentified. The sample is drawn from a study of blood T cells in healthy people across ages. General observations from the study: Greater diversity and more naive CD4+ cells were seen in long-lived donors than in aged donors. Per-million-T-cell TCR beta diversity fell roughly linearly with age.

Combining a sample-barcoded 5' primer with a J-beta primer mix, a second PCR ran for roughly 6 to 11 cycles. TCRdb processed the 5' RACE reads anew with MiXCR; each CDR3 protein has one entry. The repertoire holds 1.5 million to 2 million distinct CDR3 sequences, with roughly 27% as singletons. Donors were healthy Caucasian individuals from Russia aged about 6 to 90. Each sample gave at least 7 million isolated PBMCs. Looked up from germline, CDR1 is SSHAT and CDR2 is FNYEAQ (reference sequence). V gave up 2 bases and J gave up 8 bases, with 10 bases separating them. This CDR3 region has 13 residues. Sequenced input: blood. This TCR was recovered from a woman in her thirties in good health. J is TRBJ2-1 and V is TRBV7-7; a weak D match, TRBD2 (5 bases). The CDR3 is CASSLSGNDEQFF. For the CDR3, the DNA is TGTGCCAGCAGCTTAAGCGGTAACGATGAGCAGTTCTTC.